Reported below is one TCR beta chain. No antigen is known for it. No base-level quality is on record; no much larger clone is a single base apart. Library method: the immunoSEQ multiplex PCR assay. T cell repertoires were profiled with deep sequencing of rearranged TCR beta loci together with multiparametric flow cytometry. TCRdb took over this immuneACCESS table, retaining in-frame rearrangements with V and J assigned. Such tables are incomplete; in checked studies, under half of the missing clones stem from an unresolved V gene, and the remainder is unexplained. The sample contains more than 45,000 clones, approximately 84% of them found a single time. The leading ten clones occupy about 2% of the sample. These data come from a study of lymphopenia after photon versus proton radiotherapy (dated by TCRdb to 2018 to 2020). The study in broad terms: The immunological effects of photon versus proton radiation therapy were compared in patients with gastrointestinal tumors who developed high-grade lymphopenia. A cohort of some 22 patients with gastrointestinal tumors who received either photon or proton therapy and subsequently developed lymphopenia was included. The goal of the study was to characterize the differences between the two radiation modalities in how they affect the immune system.

Broader findings and caveats from the paper: During treatment, patients who received proton therapy stayed relatively stable, whereas patients who received photon therapy lost naive T cells and TCR diversity and gained effector/memory populations. Once the lymphocyte count had reached its nadir, the repertoires of photon-treated patients showed oligoclonal expansion, particularly of CD8+ Temra cells, and this expansion drove the decline in diversity. The survival association was examined only in patients who died, and the authors described better survival with proton therapy as a possibility, not as a demonstrated result. Among patients across the cohort who died, overall survival time showed an inverse correlation with a larger post-nadir drop in TCR diversity.

This receptor was obtained from a man between 60 and 75 years old with pancreatic cancer. This specimen was peripheral blood, taken from a patient treated with proton-based radiotherapy.

Here is the DNA: TGTGCCAGCAGCATGGGACAGGGGGCTCGGAACACTGAAGCTTTCTTT. Its product reads: CASSMGQGARNTEAFF. The rearranged chain carries TRBV7-8 and TRBJ1-1, with 12 bases aligning to TRBD1. In the germline V gene, CDR1 corresponds to SGHVS and CDR2 to FQNEAQ. Clipping removes 5 bases from V and 1 base from J, with 5 as the unmatched junction base count. The CDR3 sequence holds 16 residues, the cysteine and phenylalanine included. Only CDR3 DNA remains: 48 bases, in frame from the first base.